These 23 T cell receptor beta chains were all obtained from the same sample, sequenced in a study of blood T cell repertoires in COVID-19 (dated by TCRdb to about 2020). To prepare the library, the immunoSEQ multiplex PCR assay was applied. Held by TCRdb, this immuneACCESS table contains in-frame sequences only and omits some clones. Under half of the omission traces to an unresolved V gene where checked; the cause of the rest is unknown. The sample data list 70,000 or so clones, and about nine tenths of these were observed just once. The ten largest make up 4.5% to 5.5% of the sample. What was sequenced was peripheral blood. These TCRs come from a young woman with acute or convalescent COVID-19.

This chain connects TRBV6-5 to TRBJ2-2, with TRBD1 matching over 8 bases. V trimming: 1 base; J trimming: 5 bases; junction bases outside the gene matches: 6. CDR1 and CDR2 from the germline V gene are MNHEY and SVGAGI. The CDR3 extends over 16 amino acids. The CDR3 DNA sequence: TGTGCCAGCAGTTACTATGGACAGGGAGGAACCGGGGAGCTGTTTTTT. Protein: CASSYYGQGGTGELFF.

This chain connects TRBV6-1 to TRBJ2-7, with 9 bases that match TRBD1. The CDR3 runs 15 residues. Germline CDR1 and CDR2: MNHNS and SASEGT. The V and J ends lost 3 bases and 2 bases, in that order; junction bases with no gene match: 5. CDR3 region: CASSDSGTGPYEQYF. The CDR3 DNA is TGTGCCAGCAGTGATTCCGGGACAGGGCCCTACGAGCAGTACTTC.

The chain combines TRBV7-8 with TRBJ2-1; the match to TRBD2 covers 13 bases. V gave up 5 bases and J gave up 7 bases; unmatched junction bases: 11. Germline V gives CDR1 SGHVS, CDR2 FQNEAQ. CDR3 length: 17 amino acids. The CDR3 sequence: CASSPHSTSGRWNEQFF. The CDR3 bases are TGTGCCAGCAGCCCCCACTCGACTAGCGGGAGGTGGAATGAGCAGTTCTTC.

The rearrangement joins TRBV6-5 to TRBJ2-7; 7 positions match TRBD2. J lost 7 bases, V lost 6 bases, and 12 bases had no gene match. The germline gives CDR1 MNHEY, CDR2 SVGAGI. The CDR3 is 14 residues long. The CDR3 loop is CASRRSGGLGEQYF. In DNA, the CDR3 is TGTGCCAGCAGGCGCTCGGGAGGCCTGGGGGAGCAGTACTTC.

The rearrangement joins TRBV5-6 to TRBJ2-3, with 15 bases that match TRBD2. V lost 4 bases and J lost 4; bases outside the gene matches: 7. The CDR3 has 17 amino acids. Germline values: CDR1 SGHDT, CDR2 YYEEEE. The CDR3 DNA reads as TGTGCCAGCAGCACAGGACTAGCGGGGGGGTCGCCAGATACGCAGTATTTT. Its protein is CASSTGLAGGSPDTQYF.

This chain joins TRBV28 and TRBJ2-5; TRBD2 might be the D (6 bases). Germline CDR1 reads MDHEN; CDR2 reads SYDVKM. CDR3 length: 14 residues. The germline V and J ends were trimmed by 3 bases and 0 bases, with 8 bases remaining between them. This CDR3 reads CASSFGGNQETQYF. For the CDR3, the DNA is TGTGCCAGCAGTTTCGGGGGTAACCAAGAGACCCAGTACTTC.

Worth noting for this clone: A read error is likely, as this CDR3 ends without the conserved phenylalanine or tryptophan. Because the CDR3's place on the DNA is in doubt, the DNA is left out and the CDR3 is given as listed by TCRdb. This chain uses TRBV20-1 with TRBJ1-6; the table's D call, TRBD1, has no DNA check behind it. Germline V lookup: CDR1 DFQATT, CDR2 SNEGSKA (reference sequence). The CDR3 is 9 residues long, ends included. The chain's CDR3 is CSARDPTGG.

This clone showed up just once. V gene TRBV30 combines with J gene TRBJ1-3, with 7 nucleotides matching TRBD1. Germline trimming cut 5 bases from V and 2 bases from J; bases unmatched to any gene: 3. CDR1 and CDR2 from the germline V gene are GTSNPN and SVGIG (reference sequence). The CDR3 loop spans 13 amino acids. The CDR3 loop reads CAWDRAAGNTIYF. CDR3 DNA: TGTGCCTGGGACAGGGCTGCTGGAAACACCATATATTTT.

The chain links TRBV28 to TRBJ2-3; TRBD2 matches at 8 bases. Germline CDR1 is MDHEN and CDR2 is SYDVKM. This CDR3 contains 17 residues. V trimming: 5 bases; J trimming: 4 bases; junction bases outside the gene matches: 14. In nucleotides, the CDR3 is TGTGCCAGCAGTCCCTATCAGGGACTAGGAGGGGCAGATACGCAGTATTTT. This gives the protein CASSPYQGLGGADTQYF.

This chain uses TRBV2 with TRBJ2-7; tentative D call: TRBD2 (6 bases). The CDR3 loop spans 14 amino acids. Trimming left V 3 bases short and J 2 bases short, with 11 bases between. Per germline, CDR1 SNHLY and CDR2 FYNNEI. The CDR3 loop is CASSESGLAYEQYF. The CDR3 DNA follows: TGTGCCAGCAGTGAGTCGGGACTTGCCTACGAGCAGTACTTC.

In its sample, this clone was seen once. CDR3: CAISVSGASPLHF. CDR3 coding DNA: TGTGCCATCAGTGTTTCGGGTGCCTCACCCCTCCACTTT. The chain recombines TRBV10-3 with TRBJ1-6; D not certain. The CDR3 spans 13 residues. Germline V gene sequence: CDR1 ENHRY, CDR2 SYGVKD. The ends were cut back, 4 bases at V and 10 bases at J, with 11 bases in the middle.

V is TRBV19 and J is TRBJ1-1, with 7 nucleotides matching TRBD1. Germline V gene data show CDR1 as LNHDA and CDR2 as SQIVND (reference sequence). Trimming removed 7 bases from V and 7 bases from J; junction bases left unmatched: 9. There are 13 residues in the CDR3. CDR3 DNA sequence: TGTGCCAGTATAGGGGACAGCCGGGGTGAAGCTTTCTTT. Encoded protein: CASIGDSRGEAFF.

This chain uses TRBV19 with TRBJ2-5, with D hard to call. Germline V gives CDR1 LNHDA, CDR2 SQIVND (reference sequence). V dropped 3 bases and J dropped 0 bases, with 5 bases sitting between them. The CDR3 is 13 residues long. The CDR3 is CASSIQDQETQYF. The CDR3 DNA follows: TGTGCCAGTAGTATCCAGGACCAAGAGACCCAGTACTTC.

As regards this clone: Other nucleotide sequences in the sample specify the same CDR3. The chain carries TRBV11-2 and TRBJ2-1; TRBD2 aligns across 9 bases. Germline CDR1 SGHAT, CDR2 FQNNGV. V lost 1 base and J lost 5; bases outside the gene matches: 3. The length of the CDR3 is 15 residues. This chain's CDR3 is CASSLAQREDNEQFF. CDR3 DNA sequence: TGTGCCAGCAGCTTAGCCCAGCGGGAGGACAATGAGCAGTTCTTC.

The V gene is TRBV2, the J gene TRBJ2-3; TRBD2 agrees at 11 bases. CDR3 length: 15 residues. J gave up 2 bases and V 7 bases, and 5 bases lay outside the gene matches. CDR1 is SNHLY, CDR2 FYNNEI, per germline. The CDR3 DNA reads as TGTGCCAGCACCATGACTAGCGGGGACACAGATACGCAGTATTTT. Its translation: CASTMTSGDTDTQYF.

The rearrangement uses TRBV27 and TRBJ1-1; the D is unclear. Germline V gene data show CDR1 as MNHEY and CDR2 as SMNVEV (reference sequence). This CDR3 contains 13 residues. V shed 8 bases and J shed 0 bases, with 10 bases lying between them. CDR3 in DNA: TGTGCCAGCCTGGCCAACATGAACACTGAAGCTTTCTTT. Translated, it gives CASLANMNTEAFF.

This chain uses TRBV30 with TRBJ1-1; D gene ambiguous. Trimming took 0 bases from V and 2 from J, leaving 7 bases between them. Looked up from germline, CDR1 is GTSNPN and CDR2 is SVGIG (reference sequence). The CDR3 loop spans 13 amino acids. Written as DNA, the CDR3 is TGTGCCTGGAGTGTGAGGGTAAACACTGAAGCTTTCTTT. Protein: CAWSVRVNTEAFF.

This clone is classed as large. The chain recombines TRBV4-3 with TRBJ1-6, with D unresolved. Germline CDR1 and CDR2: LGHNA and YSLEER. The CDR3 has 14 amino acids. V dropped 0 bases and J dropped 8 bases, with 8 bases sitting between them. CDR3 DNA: TGCGCCAGCAGCCAAGAAGCGGGTCATTCACCCCTCCACTTT. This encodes CASSQEAGHSPLHF.

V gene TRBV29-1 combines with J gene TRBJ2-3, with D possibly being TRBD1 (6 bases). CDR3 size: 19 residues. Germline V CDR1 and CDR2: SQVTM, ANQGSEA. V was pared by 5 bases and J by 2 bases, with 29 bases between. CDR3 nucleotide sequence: TGCAGCGTTAGCTCAACGAGGGGACAAAGGACAGATCACACAGATACGCAGTATTTT. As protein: CSVSSTRGQRTDHTDTQYF.

This CDR3 is CASSISGTSSGANVLTF. The DNA for the CDR3 is TGTGCCAGCAGCATTAGCGGGACAAGCTCTGGGGCCAACGTCCTGACTTTC. The chain joins TRBV9 to TRBJ2-6; 8 nucleotides line up with TRBD2. Trimming at V came to 4 bases and at J to 0 bases, leaving 6 bases not matched to a gene. CDR3 size: 17 residues. The V gene's germline CDR1 is SGDLS and CDR2 YYNGEE.

DNA of the CDR3: TGTGCCAGCAGCTTAGCGAGCAGGGGGACCACCGGGGAGCTGTTTTTT. Its protein product is CASSLASRGTTGELFF. The V call is TRBV7-8, the J call TRBJ2-2, with 7 bases matching TRBD1. The CDR3 has 16 amino acids. The ends lost 0 bases at V and 4 bases at J; junction bases unmatched: 5. Germline CDR1 is SGHVS and CDR2 is FQNEAQ.

The CDR3 DNA reads TGTGCCAGCAGTCGGACACTTAATCAGCCCCAGCATTTT. This sequence encodes CASSRTLNQPQHF. J is TRBJ1-5 and V is TRBV12-3 or TRBV12-4; tentative D call: TRBD1 (5 bases). This CDR3 contains 13 residues. Trimming stripped 5 bases from V and 4 bases from J, with 9 bases between.

The chain's CDR3 is CASSFTGDVYEQYF. The CDR3 bases are TGTGCCAGCAGCTTCACAGGGGATGTCTACGAGCAGTACTTC. The chain carries TRBV7-2 and TRBJ2-7, with 7 bases lining up with TRBD1. In germline, CDR1 is SGHTA, CDR2 FQGNSA. The CDR3 length is 14 residues. V trimming: 3 bases; J trimming: 3 bases; junction bases outside the gene matches: 5.